Listed below are T cell receptor beta chains from one sample, sequenced in a study of CD8+ T cells in alopecia areata. Produced via immunoSEQ multiplex PCR; TCRdb's table is partial and in-frame only. The table includes about 110,000 clones, approximately 63% detected once. Sequencing was carried out using CD8+ T cells sorted from blood. These receptors were collected from a human donor in good health. The CDR3 runs from the conserved cysteine through the conserved F or W. Each record gives: CDR3 protein, CDR3 DNA, D gene, clone size, J gene, V gene. A D gene is named only where the DNA matches it firmly. Clone size is not always given. Where it is, it says once, few, many or a class for expanded clones.

CDR3aa: CASSPGGGPRGSYNEQFF
CDR3nt: TGTGCCAGCAGTCCTGGTGGGGGGCCCCGGGGTTCCTACAATGAGCAGTTCTTC
d_gene: .
abundance: .
j_gene: TRBJ2-1
v_gene: TRBV27

CDR3aa: CASSLTGTSTDTQYF
CDR3nt: TGCGCCAGCAGCTTGACAGGGACAAGCACAGATACGCAGTATTTT
d_gene: .
abundance: .
j_gene: TRBJ2-3
v_gene: TRBV5-1

CDR3aa: CASGGPGKSMLGYTF
CDR3nt: TGTGCCAGCGGAGGACCCGGAAAGTCTATGCTCGGCTACACCTTC
d_gene: .
abundance: .
j_gene: TRBJ1-2
v_gene: TRBV18

CDR3aa: CASSGTVLGQGGYEQYF
CDR3nt: TGTGCCAGCAGTGGAACCGTTCTGGGACAGGGTGGGTACGAGCAGTACTTC
d_gene: TRBD1
abundance: .
j_gene: TRBJ2-7
v_gene: TRBV25-1

CDR3aa: CAWSVTEINTIYF
CDR3nt: TGTGCCTGGAGTGTTACCGAGATAAACACCATATATTTT
d_gene: .
abundance: .
j_gene: TRBJ1-3
v_gene: TRBV30

CDR3aa: CASSGDGAYEQYF
CDR3nt: TGTGCCAGCAGTGGGGACGGGGCCTACGAGCAGTACTTC
d_gene: .
abundance: .
j_gene: TRBJ2-7
v_gene: TRBV7-8

CDR3aa: CASTPDYHYEQYF
CDR3nt: TGTGCCAGCACTCCAGATTATCATTACGAGCAGTACTTC
d_gene: .
abundance: .
j_gene: TRBJ2-7
v_gene: TRBV28

CDR3aa: CASSYVGDWGYTF
CDR3nt: TGTGCCAGCAGTTACGTCGGAGATTGGGGCTACACCTTC
d_gene: .
abundance: few
j_gene: TRBJ1-2
v_gene: TRBV6-5

CDR3aa: CASSLGGQEAFF
CDR3nt: TGTGCCAGCAGCTTGGGAGGGCAGGAAGCTTTCTTT
d_gene: .
abundance: .
j_gene: TRBJ1-1
v_gene: TRBV5-6

CDR3aa: CASSLTSGGYNEQFF
CDR3nt: TGTGCCAGCAGCTTGACTAGCGGGGGGTACAATGAGCAGTTCTTC
d_gene: TRBD2
abundance: .
j_gene: TRBJ2-1
v_gene: TRBV7-8

CDR3aa: CAREPPGWDTEAFF
CDR3nt: TGTGCCAGGGAGCCTCCGGGATGGGACACTGAAGCTTTCTTT
d_gene: .
abundance: .
j_gene: TRBJ1-1
v_gene: TRBV2

CDR3aa: CASSLLTTDTQYF
CDR3nt: TGTGCCAGCAGCTTGTTAACCACAGATACGCAGTATTTT
d_gene: .
abundance: .
j_gene: TRBJ2-3
v_gene: TRBV7-2

CDR3aa: CASSQTSFGGNF
CDR3nt: TGTGCCAGCAGTCAGACTAGTTTCGGGGGGAACTTC
d_gene: TRBD2
abundance: .
j_gene: TRBJ2-5
v_gene: TRBV11-2

CDR3aa: CASSRREGLAGINEQFF
CDR3nt: TGCGCCAGCAGCCGCCGTGAGGGACTAGCGGGGATTAATGAGCAGTTCTTC
d_gene: TRBD2
abundance: .
j_gene: TRBJ2-1
v_gene: TRBV4-3

CDR3aa: CASSPKPVSRSSGNTIYF
CDR3nt: TGTGCCAGCAGCCCGAAGCCGGTATCCCGGAGCTCTGGAAACACCATATATTTT
d_gene: .
abundance: .
j_gene: TRBJ1-3
v_gene: TRBV7-2

CDR3aa: CASSLYRGDIQYF
CDR3nt: TGTGCCAGCAGCTTGTATAGGGGGGACATTCAGTACTTC
d_gene: .
abundance: .
j_gene: TRBJ2-4
v_gene: TRBV5-6

CDR3aa: CASKIGQVNYGYTF
CDR3nt: TGCGCCAGCAAAATCGGACAGGTCAACTATGGCTACACCTTC
d_gene: TRBD1
abundance: .
j_gene: TRBJ1-2
v_gene: TRBV5-1

CDR3aa: CASSLGTQYQETQYF
CDR3nt: TGCGCCAGCAGCTTGGGGACACAGTACCAAGAGACCCAGTACTTC
d_gene: .
abundance: few
j_gene: TRBJ2-5
v_gene: TRBV5-1

CDR3aa: CAWSGDIYSNQPQHF
CDR3nt: TGTGCCTGGAGTGGGGACATCTATAGCAATCAGCCCCAGCATTTT
d_gene: .
abundance: .
j_gene: TRBJ1-5
v_gene: TRBV30

CDR3aa: CATSDEPGSTDTQYF
CDR3nt: TGTGCCACCAGTGATGAGCCAGGGAGCACAGATACGCAGTATTTT
d_gene: .
abundance: few
j_gene: TRBJ2-3
v_gene: TRBV2

CDR3aa: CASSLGQQETQYF
CDR3nt: TGTGCCAGCAGCTTAGGACAGCAAGAGACCCAGTACTTC
d_gene: .
abundance: .
j_gene: TRBJ2-5
v_gene: TRBV7-8

CDR3aa: CASSEPGNYYEQYF
CDR3nt: TGTGCCAGCAGTGAACCGGGAAACTACTACGAGCAGTACTTC
d_gene: .
abundance: .
j_gene: TRBJ2-7
v_gene: TRBV28

CDR3aa: CASSGGLRDEQYF
CDR3nt: TGTGCCAGCAGTGGGGGGCTAAGGGACGAGCAGTACTTC
d_gene: .
abundance: .
j_gene: TRBJ2-7
v_gene: TRBV28

CDR3aa: CASSESLAGDTTGELFF
CDR3nt: TGTGCCAGCAGTGAATCCCTAGCGGGGGACACTACCGGGGAGCTGTTTTTT
d_gene: TRBD2
abundance: .
j_gene: TRBJ2-2
v_gene: TRBV2

CDR3aa: CASSLRGLAGGPSYEQYF
CDR3nt: TGTGCCAGCAGCTTGAGAGGACTAGCGGGGGGCCCCTCCTACGAGCAGTACTTC
d_gene: TRBD2
abundance: .
j_gene: TRBJ2-7
v_gene: TRBV5-4

CDR3aa: CASNSEEGASYEQYF
CDR3nt: TGTGCCAGCAACTCGGAGGAGGGGGCCTCCTACGAGCAGTACTTC
d_gene: .
abundance: few
j_gene: TRBJ2-7
v_gene: TRBV6-5

CDR3aa: CASSVVGLAGGLETQYF
CDR3nt: TGTGCCAGCAGCGTAGTGGGACTAGCGGGGGGGCTGGAGACCCAGTACTTC
d_gene: TRBD2
abundance: .
j_gene: TRBJ2-5
v_gene: TRBV9

CDR3aa: CASSLRTGYGQPQHF
CDR3nt: TGTGCCAGCAGCTTGAGGACAGGGTATGGCCAGCCCCAGCATTTT
d_gene: TRBD1
abundance: .
j_gene: TRBJ1-5
v_gene: TRBV5-6

CDR3aa: CSARGTGELFF
CDR3nt: TGCAGTGCCCGTGGGACCGGGGAGCTGTTTTTT
d_gene: .
abundance: .
j_gene: TRBJ2-2
v_gene: TRBV20-1

CDR3aa: CASSYGGLTGELFF
CDR3nt: TGTGCCAGCTCCTACGGGGGGCTCACCGGGGAGCTGTTTTTT
d_gene: .
abundance: few
j_gene: TRBJ2-2
v_gene: TRBV27

CDR3aa: CAWTYRGNTEAFF
CDR3nt: TGTGCCTGGACTTACAGGGGTAACACTGAAGCTTTCTTT
d_gene: TRBD1
abundance: .
j_gene: TRBJ1-1
v_gene: TRBV30

CDR3aa: CASSLGSYEQYF
CDR3nt: TGTGCCAGCAGCTTAGGTAGCTACGAGCAGTACTTC
d_gene: .
abundance: few
j_gene: TRBJ2-7
v_gene: TRBV13

CDR3aa: CASSVFSGLGYTDTQYF
CDR3nt: TGTGCCAGCAGCGTCTTCTCGGGACTAGGATACACAGATACGCAGTATTTT
d_gene: TRBD2
abundance: once
j_gene: TRBJ2-3
v_gene: TRBV9

CDR3aa: CARKGLQGIYYGYTF
CDR3nt: TGTGCTCGGAAAGGGCTACAGGGGATTTACTATGGCTACACCTTC
d_gene: TRBD1
abundance: .
j_gene: TRBJ1-2
v_gene: TRBV30

CDR3aa: CASSLAGTTPDYGYTF
CDR3nt: TGTGCCAGCAGCTTAGCCGGGACAACTCCGGACTATGGCTACACCTTC
d_gene: .
abundance: .
j_gene: TRBJ1-2
v_gene: TRBV13

CDR3aa: CSGQGRDSYEQYF
CDR3nt: TGCAGCGGACAGGGACGGGATTCCTACGAGCAGTACTTC
d_gene: TRBD1
abundance: .
j_gene: TRBJ2-7
v_gene: TRBV29-1

CDR3aa: CASSQEGAYNEQFF
CDR3nt: TGTGCCAGCAGCCAAGAGGGTGCGTACAATGAGCAGTTCTTC
d_gene: .
abundance: few
j_gene: TRBJ2-1
v_gene: TRBV14

CDR3aa: CASSALGVEQFF
CDR3nt: TGTGCCAGCAGCGCCCTAGGAGTCGAGCAGTTCTTC
d_gene: .
abundance: .
j_gene: TRBJ2-1
v_gene: TRBV5-6

CDR3aa: CASSSRAAGGRQTFF
CDR3nt: TGTGCCAGCAGCTCGCGGGCGGCAGGAGGGCGTCAGACTTTCTTT
d_gene: .
abundance: .
j_gene: TRBJ1-1
v_gene: TRBV5-6

CDR3aa: CASGQGETQYF
CDR3nt: TGTGCCAGCGGCCAAGGAGAGACCCAGTACTTC
d_gene: .
abundance: .
j_gene: TRBJ2-5
v_gene: TRBV7-9

CDR3aa: CASSYGWGMDTQYF
CDR3nt: TGTGCCAGCAGTTACGGGTGGGGTATGGATACGCAGTATTTT
d_gene: .
abundance: few
j_gene: TRBJ2-3
v_gene: TRBV6-5

CDR3aa: CASSRKSWGFQETQYF
CDR3nt: TGTGCCAGCAGCCGAAAGTCATGGGGTTTCCAAGAGACCCAGTACTTC
d_gene: .
abundance: few
j_gene: TRBJ2-5
v_gene: TRBV7-9

CDR3aa: CSVEDPTPSTDTQYF
CDR3nt: TGCAGCGTTGAAGATCCGACACCAAGCACAGATACGCAGTATTTT
d_gene: .
abundance: .
j_gene: TRBJ2-3
v_gene: TRBV29-1

CDR3aa: CASSVRAGAGTDTQYF
CDR3nt: TGTGCCAGCAGCGTAAGGGCAGGAGCAGGCACAGATACGCAGTATTTT
d_gene: .
abundance: .
j_gene: TRBJ2-3
v_gene: TRBV9

CDR3aa: CASSQDQSTDTQYF
CDR3nt: TGCGCCAGCAGCCAAGATCAGAGCACAGATACGCAGTATTTT
d_gene: .
abundance: few
j_gene: TRBJ2-3
v_gene: TRBV4-3

CDR3aa: CSVEAVAGTQYF
CDR3nt: TGCAGCGTTGAAGCAGTTGCGGGGACCCAGTACTTC
d_gene: .
abundance: .
j_gene: TRBJ2-5
v_gene: TRBV29-1

CDR3aa: CSVDRVLSTDTQYF
CDR3nt: TGCAGCGTTGACCGGGTTTTAAGCACAGATACGCAGTATTTT
d_gene: .
abundance: few
j_gene: TRBJ2-3
v_gene: TRBV29-1

CDR3aa: CASSKRAGTYEQYF
CDR3nt: TGTGCCAGCAGCAAAAGGGCAGGGACCTACGAGCAGTACTTC
d_gene: .
abundance: .
j_gene: TRBJ2-7
v_gene: TRBV21-1

CDR3aa: CASSQDDLVGDTQYF
CDR3nt: TGTGCCAGCAGCCAAGATGACTTAGTGGGAGATACGCAGTATTTT
d_gene: .
abundance: .
j_gene: TRBJ2-3
v_gene: TRBV4-2

CDR3aa: CASSSRQDMNTEAFF
CDR3nt: TGCGCCAGCAGCTCCCGACAGGACATGAACACTGAAGCTTTCTTT
d_gene: .
abundance: few
j_gene: TRBJ1-1
v_gene: TRBV5-1

CDR3aa: CASSSGDGYTF
CDR3nt: TGTGCCAGCAGTTCGGGGGATGGCTACACCTTC
d_gene: .
abundance: .
j_gene: TRBJ1-2
v_gene: TRBV25-1

CDR3aa: CASTLLGDYNSPLHF
CDR3nt: TGTGCCAGCACCCTGCTAGGGGACTATAATTCACCCCTCCACTTT
d_gene: .
abundance: .
j_gene: TRBJ1-6
v_gene: TRBV13